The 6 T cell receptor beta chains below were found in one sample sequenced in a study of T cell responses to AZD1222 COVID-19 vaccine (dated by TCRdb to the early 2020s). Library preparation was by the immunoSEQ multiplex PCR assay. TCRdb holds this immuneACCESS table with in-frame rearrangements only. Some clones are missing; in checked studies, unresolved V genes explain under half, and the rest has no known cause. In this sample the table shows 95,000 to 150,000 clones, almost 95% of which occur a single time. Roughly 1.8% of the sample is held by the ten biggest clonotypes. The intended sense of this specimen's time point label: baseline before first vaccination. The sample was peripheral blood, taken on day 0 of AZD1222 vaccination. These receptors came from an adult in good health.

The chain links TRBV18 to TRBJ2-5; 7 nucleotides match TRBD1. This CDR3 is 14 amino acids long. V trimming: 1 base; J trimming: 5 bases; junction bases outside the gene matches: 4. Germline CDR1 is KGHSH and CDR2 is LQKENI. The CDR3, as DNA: TGTGCCAGCTCACCACGAGGCAGGGGGGAGACCCAGTACTTC. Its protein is CASSPRGRGETQYF.

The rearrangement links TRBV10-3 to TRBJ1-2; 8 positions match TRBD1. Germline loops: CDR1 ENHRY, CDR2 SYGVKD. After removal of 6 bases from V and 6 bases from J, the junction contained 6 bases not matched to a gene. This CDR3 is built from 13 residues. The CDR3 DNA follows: TGTGCCATCAGGAAGGACAGGGTGAATGGCTACACCTTC. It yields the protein CAIRKDRVNGYTF.

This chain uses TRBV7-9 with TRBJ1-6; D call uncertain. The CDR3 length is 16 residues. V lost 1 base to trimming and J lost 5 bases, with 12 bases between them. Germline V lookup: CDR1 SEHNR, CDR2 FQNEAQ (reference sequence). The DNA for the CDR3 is TGTGCCAGCAGCTTAGGGTCCGGGGATAATAATTCACCCCTCCACTTT. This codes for CASSLGSGDNNSPLHF.

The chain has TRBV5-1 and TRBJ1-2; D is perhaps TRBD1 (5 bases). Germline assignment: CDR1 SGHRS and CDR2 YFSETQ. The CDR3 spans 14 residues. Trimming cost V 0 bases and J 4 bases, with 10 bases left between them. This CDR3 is CASSLDRSFYGYTF. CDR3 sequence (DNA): TGCGCCAGCAGCTTGGACAGGAGCTTCTATGGCTACACCTTC.

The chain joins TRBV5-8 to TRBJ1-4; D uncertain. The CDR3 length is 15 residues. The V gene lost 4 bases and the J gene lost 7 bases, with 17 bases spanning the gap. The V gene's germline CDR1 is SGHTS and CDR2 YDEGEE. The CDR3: CASSPVGILREKLFF. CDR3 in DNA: TGTGCCAGCAGCCCGGTTGGGATCCTTCGTGAAAAACTGTTTTTT.

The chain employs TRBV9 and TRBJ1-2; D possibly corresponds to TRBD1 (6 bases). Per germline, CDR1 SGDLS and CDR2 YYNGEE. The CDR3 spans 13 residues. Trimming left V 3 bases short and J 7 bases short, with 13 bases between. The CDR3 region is CASSGGPRPGYTF. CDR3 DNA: TGTGCCAGCAGCGGGGGGCCACGACCTGGCTACACCTTC.